Below, one T cell receptor beta chain is given with its context. What it binds is not known. Germline V lookup: CDR1 MDHEN, CDR2 SYDVKM. This CDR3 has 15 residues. Trimming at V came to 8 bases and at J to 4 bases, leaving 9 bases not matched to a gene. This entry belongs to a study of shared clonotypes between healthy human individuals. The study's findings and limits: Sequencing depth was predicted to influence how clonotypes are shared among donors.

Selected positively for CCR7 and CD45RO-negative, naive CD8 cells excluded terminally differentiated effector memory CD45RA+ cells. Researchers ran the assay at a deep level. Produced via immunoSEQ multiplex PCR; TCRdb's table is partial and in-frame only. The sample records about 2.2 million clones, around 95% being singletons. The genes are TRBV28 and TRBJ2-3, with 10 bases matching TRBD1. The sequenced sample consisted of naive CD8+ T cells from PBMCs. This TCR derives from a man between 18 and 35 years old in good health. Some clones in this sample may be carry-over from other donors' samples. The CDR3 bases are TGTGCCAGCGGACCAGGGACAGGGGTTCCAGATACGCAGTATTTT. Translation: CASGPGTGVPDTQYF.